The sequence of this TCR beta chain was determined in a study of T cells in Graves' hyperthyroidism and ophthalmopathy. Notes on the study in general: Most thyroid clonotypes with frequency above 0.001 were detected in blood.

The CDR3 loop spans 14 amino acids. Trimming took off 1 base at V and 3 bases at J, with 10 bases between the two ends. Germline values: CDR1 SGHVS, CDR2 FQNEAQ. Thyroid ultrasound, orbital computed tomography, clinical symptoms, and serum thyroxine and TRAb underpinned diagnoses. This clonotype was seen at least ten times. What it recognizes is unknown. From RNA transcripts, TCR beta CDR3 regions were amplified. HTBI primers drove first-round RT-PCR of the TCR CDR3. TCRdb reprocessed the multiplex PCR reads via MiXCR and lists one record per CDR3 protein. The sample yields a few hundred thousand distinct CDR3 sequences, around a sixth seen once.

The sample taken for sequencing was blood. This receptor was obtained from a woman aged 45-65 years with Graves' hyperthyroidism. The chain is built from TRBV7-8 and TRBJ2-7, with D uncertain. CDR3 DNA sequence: TGTGCCAGCAGCTTAGTTGGCAGACGCTACGAGCAGTACTTC. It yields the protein CASSLVGRRYEQYF.